A selection of T cell receptor beta chains follows, all from one sample in a study of blood T cell repertoires in COVID-19. Sequencing used immunoSEQ multiplex PCR; TCRdb keeps in-frame clones, though not all of them. The sample has about 41,000 clones; roughly 83% are singletons. Sequencing was done on a sample of peripheral blood. The receptors shown here come from a woman in her fifties or sixties with acute or convalescent COVID-19. Both conserved end residues are part of each CDR3. Clone size is not always given. Where it is, it says once, few, many or a class for expanded clones.

j_call	v_call	clone_size	cdr3_aa
TRBJ2-7	TRBV3-1/TRBV3-2	NA	CASSQLPSSYEQYF
TRBJ2-2	TRBV24-1	once	CASRGHGAGGTGELFF
TRBJ2-5	TRBV11-1	once	CASRPRTEPQETQYF
TRBJ1-6	TRBV7-3	NA	CASSPGSGYNSPLHF
TRBJ1-1	TRBV5-4	NA	CASSFARSLNTEAFF
TRBJ2-2	TRBV27	once	CASSKKRDERPGRVGELFF
TRBJ1-5	TRBV28	NA	CASSRGTGGLNQPQHF
TRBJ2-6	TRBV7-6	NA	CASSSLQGHSGANVLTF
TRBJ1-1	TRBV7-2	NA	CASSSLPRGNTEAFF
TRBJ2-1	TRBV5-1	NA	CASSLVGGSYNEQFF
TRBJ1-5	TRBV28	NA	CASSLAGGYQPQHF
TRBJ2-1	TRBV27	NA	CASSLRGQAFLGGNEQFF
TRBJ2-1	TRBV10-1	NA	CASSPQREVNEQFF
TRBJ2-7	TRBV7-2	NA	CASSSDRGSYYEQYF
TRBJ2-5	TRBV6-5	NA	CASHGTGKTQYF
TRBJ1-5	TRBV9	NA	CASSVGTAYQPQHF
TRBJ2-2	TRBV6-5	NA	CASRATKNTGELFF
TRBJ1-5	TRBV15	once	CATSRDKGNQPQHF
TRBJ1-4	TRBV18	few	CASSSTSPISDRLGLRVKRLFF
TRBJ2-1	TRBV11-2	NA	CASSPGQGSYNEQFF
TRBJ2-1	TRBV19	NA	CASSPWPGQSHNEQFF
TRBJ1-2	TRBV10-2	NA	CASSGTGDYGYTF
TRBJ1-2	TRBV28	once	CASSLGQGFGYTF
TRBJ1-4	TRBV2	NA	CASSGKTGLGEKLFF
TRBJ2-5	TRBV6-5	NA	CASSYSSFQETQYF
TRBJ2-2	TRBV28	NA	CASRRPRDGLRGELFF
TRBJ2-5	TRBV5-4	NA	CASSSRGSGGSQETQYF
TRBJ2-5	TRBV11-3	NA	CASSLGVGAETQYF
TRBJ2-2	TRBV10-2	NA	CASSVAGGGELFF
TRBJ1-1	TRBV7-2	NA	CASSSAPGRDTEAFF
TRBJ2-7	TRBV19	once	CASSIRVDRRYEQYF
TRBJ2-1	TRBV5-6	NA	CASSFSGRRDEQFF
TRBJ1-6	TRBV5-6	NA	CASSPYSNSPLHF
TRBJ2-5	TRBV6-5	NA	CASSRTGMSETQYF
TRBJ1-2	TRBV5-6	once	CASSFFEPSTGRNYGYTF
TRBJ1-2	TRBV7-2	NA	CASSLVWQGSYGYTF
TRBJ2-7	TRBV7-3	NA	CASSSWGLAGEQYF
TRBJ2-2	TRBV4-1	NA	CASSQDLRRQGRTGELFF
TRBJ2-7	TRBV9	NA	CASSASSGRRADEQYF
TRBJ2-5	TRBV18	NA	CASSPGMEETQYF
TRBJ2-1	TRBV20-1	NA	CSASGLAGQSGLYNEQFF
TRBJ2-7	TRBV28	NA	CASSLRDISYEQYF
TRBJ1-1	TRBV5-1	NA	CASSVGQSQGAFF
TRBJ1-1	TRBV3-1/TRBV3-2	NA	CASSQGQAPAAFF
TRBJ1-5	TRBV28	NA	CASSSIQASFNQPQHF
TRBJ1-4	TRBV18	NA	CASSQGRNEKLFF
TRBJ1-5	TRBV12-3/TRBV12-4	NA	CASSLGGGQPQHF
TRBJ2-1	TRBV3-1/TRBV3-2	NA	CASSLTTYNEQFF
TRBJ2-2	TRBV7-9	NA	CASSLRGLAGELFF
TRBJ2-2	TRBV5-4	NA	CASSSPDSNTGELFF
TRBJ2-7	TRBV16	NA	CASSQSMVGSGHEQYF
TRBJ2-7	TRBV2	NA	CASLDRGAYEQYF
TRBJ1-1	TRBV6-6	NA	CASSYNSPNTEAFF
TRBJ2-1	TRBV7-9	NA	CASSLGQGASGEQFF
TRBJ1-3	TRBV19	NA	CASSIGGRGEVNTIYF